These T cell receptor beta chains were read from a single sample in a study of cytomegalovirus exposure and HLA in healthy donors. TCRdb keeps only in-frame clones here, not all; method: immunoSEQ multiplex PCR. The profile shows tens of thousands of clones, approximately 71% of them singletons. Sequences were obtained from PBMCs. All receptors derive from a man in his forties or fifties in good health and CMV-seropositive. Each CDR3 is given with its conserved first and last residue. A D gene is named only where the DNA matches it firmly. Clone size is given for some rows only: seen once, a few or many times, or a class if the clone is expanded.

clone_size	d_call	v_call	j_call	cdr3_nt	cdr3_aa
few	-	TRBV4-1	TRBJ1-5	TGCGCCAGCAGCCCGTACAGGGATAGCAATCAGCCCCAGCATTTT	CASSPYRDSNQPQHF
-	TRBD1	TRBV4-1	TRBJ1-2	TGCGCCAGCAGCCAACCTCAGGGGGGAAGTTATGGCTACACCTTC	CASSQPQGGSYGYTF
-	-	TRBV27	TRBJ1-2	TGTGCCAGCAGTTCCCTAGCCGGACGGTACTATGGCTACACCTTC	CASSSLAGRYYGYTF
few	TRBD1	TRBV5-1	TRBJ2-7	TGCGCCAGCAGCTTGGCGCCCTCGGGACAGGGCAATTTCTGGGTCGAGCAGTACTTC	CASSLAPSGQGNFWVEQYF
-	TRBD2	TRBV12-5	TRBJ2-3	TGTGCTAGTGGCCCAGCGGGGATCTACACAGATACGCAGTATTTT	CASGPAGIYTDTQYF
-	TRBD1	TRBV18	TRBJ1-1	TGTGCCAGCTCACCCTACGGGACAGGCACTGAAGCTTTCTTT	CASSPYGTGTEAFF
once	TRBD2	TRBV27	TRBJ2-7	TGTGCCAGCAGTTTGTCCCAGCGGGGGGGCTCCAACGAGCAGTACTTC	CASSLSQRGGSNEQYF
once	-	TRBV5-6	TRBJ1-2	TGTGCCAGCAGCCCCCCGGGGAGGGTGAGTTCCTATGGCTACACCTTC	CASSPPGRVSSYGYTF
-	-	TRBV30	TRBJ1-1	TGTGCCTGGGACTCTATGAACACTGAAGCTTTCTTT	CAWDSMNTEAFF
once	-	TRBV7-9	TRBJ1-6	TGTGCCAGCAGCATGTCGGGTTCACCCCTCCACTTT	CASSMSGSPLHF
-	-	TRBV10-3	TRBJ2-3	TGTGCCATCAGCGGGATCAGTTCCACAGATACGCAGTATTTT	CAISGISSTDTQYF
-	-	TRBV29-1	TRBJ2-2	TGCAGCGTCCAGACAGGCTTGAACACCGGGGAGCTGTTTTTT	CSVQTGLNTGELFF
-	-	TRBV2	TRBJ2-7	TGTGCCAGCAGTGACTGGACAGACACCTACGAGCAGTACTTC	CASSDWTDTYEQYF
once	-	TRBV7-9	TRBJ1-2	TGTGCCAGCAGCTTAGCAGCCGGGTCCTATGGCTACACCTTC	CASSLAAGSYGYTF
-	-	TRBV6-6	TRBJ2-1	TGTGCCAGCAGTTATCCGTATGAGCAGTTCTTC	CASSYPYEQFF
-	-	TRBV6-5	TRBJ2-1	TGTGCCAGCAGTCCCTTCGGGGGATACAATGAGCAGTTCTTC	CASSPFGGYNEQFF
-	TRBD1	TRBV12-5	TRBJ2-7	TGTGCTAGTGGTTTGGCCCGGGACAGTAACTACGAGCAGTACTTC	CASGLARDSNYEQYF
once	-	TRBV2	TRBJ2-7	TGTGCCAGCAGTGAATTTTCAAACTCCTACGAGCAGTACTTC	CASSEFSNSYEQYF
-	-	TRBV18	TRBJ1-1	TGTGCCAGCTCACCAAGAAACAGACACCGGTTAGGCACTGAAGCTTTCTTT	CASSPRNRHRLGTEAFF